These 24 T cell receptor beta chains came from one sample sequenced in a study of T-cell reconstitution after alpha-beta-depleted transplantation in children. Study findings and constraints: Most T-cell counts and diversity one year after the transplant came from T cells that were newly produced.

The antigens of these receptors remain unknown. Unique molecular identifiers were used to barcode this TCRbeta library. MiXCR, run by TCRdb on the PCR reads, gives a single entry per CDR3 protein. The sample includes about 300,000 distinct CDR3 sequences, about 7.3% of them seen just once. The sequencing used peripheral blood, collected 360 days after TCRalphabeta/CD19-depleted stem cell transplant. Source of these receptors: a female patient aged 2-9 years who had a stem cell transplant for Fanconi anemia, so the T cells may come from the graft donor.

This clonotype was counted only a few times. V and J are TRBV5-1 and TRBJ1-2; 7 bases are a match to TRBD1. The ends lost 7 bases at V and 8 bases at J; junction bases unmatched: 14. Germline values: CDR1 SGHRS, CDR2 YFSETQ. CDR3 size: 14 residues. The CDR3 here is CASRITGDRIGYTF. In DNA, the CDR3 is TGCGCCAGCCGCATAACAGGGGATCGAATCGGCTACACCTTC.

At least ten counts were recorded for this clonotype. The rearrangement joins TRBV20-1 to TRBJ1-1, with a possible D match to TRBD1 (5 bases). The CDR3 sequence is 14 residues long. V lost 1 base, J lost 1 base, and 10 bases lay in between. Germline CDR1 and CDR2: DFQATT and SNEGSKA (reference sequence). CDR3 sequence reads: CSARAAGPNTEAFF. The CDR3 nucleotides read TGCAGTGCTAGAGCTGCAGGGCCGAACACTGAAGCTTTCTTT.

This clonotype has a count of ten or more. The CDR3 sequence is CASSFTIYEGTGELFF. CDR3 DNA sequence: TGCGCCAGCAGCTTTACGATCTACGAGGGCACCGGGGAGCTGTTTTTT. J is TRBJ2-2 and V is TRBV5-1; perhaps TRBD2 as D (5 bases). Germline V gene sequence: CDR1 SGHRS, CDR2 YFSETQ. The CDR3 covers 16 residues. V was clipped by 2 bases and J by 4 bases, with 15 bases between them.

This clonotype has more than one count but fewer than ten. The chain couples TRBV4-2 to TRBJ1-2; D remains unclear. The CDR3 runs 15 residues. V was cut by 1 base and J by 4 bases, with 13 bases left in between. Germline CDR1 LGHNA, CDR2 YNFKEQ. CDR3 nucleotide sequence: TGTGCCAGCAGCCAAGTGTCTTCGGGCGGCTATGGCTACACCTTC. This codes for CASSQVSSGGYGYTF.

As concerns this clonotype: A much larger clone lies one base from this, so it may be a read error. The CDR3 does not end in the conserved phenylalanine or tryptophan, so this is likely a read error. The chain is built from TRBV20-1 and TRBJ2-7; TRBD2 matches 10 bases. CDR3 size: 15 residues. Germline CDR1 is DFQATT and CDR2 is SNEGSKA (reference sequence). Trimming took 5 bases from V and 4 from J; bases not matched to a gene: 11. CDR3 protein: CSAPRGGTSVYEQYL. The CDR3 coding sequence is TGCAGTGCTCCCAGGGGTGGGACTAGCGTTTACGAGCAGTACTTG.

Here the CDR3 DNA reads TGTGCCAGCAGTCGGGAAGGGCTAGCCAAAAACATTCAGTACTTC. Translation: CASSREGLAKNIQYF. The chain employs TRBV7-2 and TRBJ2-4; D perhaps matches TRBD2 (5 bases). V gave up 6 bases and J gave up 0 bases, with 12 bases separating them. This CDR3 region has 15 residues. Germline V gene sequence: CDR1 SGHTA, CDR2 FQGNSA. Together with reference TRBV7-2 and TRBJ2-4, the CDR3 gives the full variable domain: GAGVSQSPSNKVTEKGKDVELRCDPISGHTALYWYRQSLGQGLEFLIYFQGNSAPDKSGLPSDRFSAERTGGSVSTLTIQRTQQEDSAVYLCASSREGLAKNIQYFGAGTRLSVL.

CDR3 nucleotides: TGTGCCAGCAGTTGGGACAGGGGGTACACTGAAGCTTTCTTT. Translating gives CASSWDRGYTEAFF. The J gene is TRBJ1-1, the V gene TRBV25-1, with TRBD1 identical over 11 bases. Trimming took 5 bases from V and 3 from J; bases not matched to a gene: 2. CDR3 length: 14 amino acids. CDR1 and CDR2 (germline): MGHDK, SYGVNS.

This sequence joins TRBV20-1 and TRBJ2-3, with D perhaps matching TRBD1 (5 bases). The CDR3 totals 12 residues. Germline CDR1 reads DFQATT; CDR2 reads SNEGSKA (reference sequence). V dropped 5 bases and J dropped 2 bases, with 8 bases sitting between them. The CDR3 reads CSAPGHTDTQYF. Here the CDR3 DNA reads TGCAGTGCTCCAGGGCACACAGATACGCAGTATTTT.

This clonotype was recorded a few times. The chain links TRBV3-1 to TRBJ2-3; TRBD2 matches 13 bases. CDR3 length equals 15 residues. The germline CDR1 and CDR2 sequences are LGHDT and YNNKEL (reference sequence). Trimming cost V 3 bases and J 6 bases; bases outside gene matches: 3. CDR3 in DNA: TGTGCCAGCAGCCAGGGACTAGCGGGGCTCGATACGCAGTATTTT. This encodes CASSQGLAGLDTQYF.

In this sample, this clonotype turned up many times. J is TRBJ1-3 and V is TRBV18; D call uncertain. V was pared by 3 bases and J by 4 bases, with 16 bases between. The CDR3 totals 16 residues. Per the germline V gene, CDR1 is KGHSH and CDR2 is LQKENI. The CDR3 loop reads CASSPSILFLGNTIYF. CDR3 coding DNA: TGTGCCAGCTCACCGTCGATCCTATTCCTCGGAAACACCATATATTTT.

There are many counts of this clonotype. The rearrangement joins TRBV20-1 to TRBJ2-1; D is perhaps TRBD2 (6 bases). The germline V gene has CDR1 DFQATT and CDR2 SNEGSKA (reference sequence). Trimming shortened V by 1 base and J by 2 bases, and 6 bases separated the two germline ends. The length of the CDR3 is 13 residues. Written as DNA, the CDR3 is TGCAGTGCTAGAGGGAGGGCCTACAATGAGCAGTTCTTC. This encodes CSARGRAYNEQFF.

This clonotype showed up just a few times. The genes are TRBV14 and TRBJ2-7; D is undetermined. The germline V gene encodes CDR1 SGHDN and CDR2 FVKESK. V lost 0 bases to trimming and J lost 6 bases, with 12 bases between them. There are 14 residues in the CDR3. Written as DNA, the CDR3 is TGTGCCAGCAGCCAAGAACAAGGAGTCGGCGAGCAGTACTTC. Translation: CASSQEQGVGEQYF.

This clonotype was seen ten or more times. This rearrangement joins TRBV20-1 to TRBJ1-6; D call uncertain. Trimming took 6 bases from V and 6 from J, leaving 6 bases between them. Looked up from germline, CDR1 is DFQATT and CDR2 is SNEGSKA (reference sequence). CDR3 length: 11 amino acids. The CDR3 reads CSARGNSPLHF. DNA for the CDR3: TGCAGTGCACGTGGTAATTCACCCCTCCACTTT.

The chain links TRBV6-1 to TRBJ2-2; TRBD2 matches at 7 bases. V dropped 8 bases and J dropped 0; count of bases not matched to a gene: 3. Germline CDR1 reads MNHNS; CDR2 reads SASEGT. The CDR3 consists of 14 residues. CDR3 in amino acids: CASGGGANTGELFF. As DNA, the CDR3 is TGTGCCAGCGGGGGGGGGGCGAACACCGGGGAGCTGTTTTTT.

This clonotype showed up many times. V gene TRBV7-9 combines with J gene TRBJ2-1, with D possibly being TRBD2 (7 bases). Trimming cost V 3 bases and J 8 bases, with 17 bases left between them. CDR3 length equals 15 residues. Germline CDR1 reads SEHNR; CDR2 reads FQNEAQ (reference sequence). CDR3 bases: TGTGCCAGCAGCTTCCTCCCCGGGGGGCCAGATGAGCAGTTCTTC. Translated: CASSFLPGGPDEQFF.

At least ten counts were recorded for this clonotype. The chain couples TRBV5-1 to TRBJ2-7; D could derive from TRBD1 or TRBD2 (5 bases each). V dropped 2 bases and J dropped 3 bases, with 21 bases sitting between them. The CDR3 consists of 17 residues. Germline V CDR1 and CDR2: SGHRS, YFSETQ. CDR3 region: CASSFGESGTYSYEQYF. CDR3 nucleotide sequence: TGCGCCAGCAGCTTCGGGGAATCCGGGACGTACAGCTACGAGCAGTACTTC.

This clonotype was recorded many times. The CDR3 loop is CATSRPGTSGRGSDTQYF. Written as DNA, the CDR3 is TGTGCCACCAGCAGACCGGGGACTAGCGGGAGAGGGTCAGATACGCAGTATTTT. The rearrangement joins TRBV15 to TRBJ2-3, with TRBD2 matching 14 bases. Per germline, CDR1 LNHNV and CDR2 YYDKDF (reference sequence). The CDR3 has 18 amino acids. J gave up 4 bases and V 2 bases, and 8 bases lay outside the gene matches.

This clonotype was picked up a small number of times. The CDR3 here is CASSYWTGTGDYNEQFF. Written as DNA, the CDR3 is TGTGCCAGCAGTTATTGGACCGGGACAGGGGATTACAATGAGCAGTTCTTC. V usage is TRBV27 and J usage is TRBJ2-1, with 10 bases aligning to TRBD1. With V trimmed by 4 bases and J by 4 bases, 10 bases remained unmatched. This CDR3 spans 17 amino acids. CDR1 MNHEY and CDR2 SMNVEV come from the germline V gene (reference sequence).

As regards this clonotype: One end of the junction does not line up with germline, which may come from a read error. The chain combines TRBV5-4 with TRBJ2-1; 7 nucleotides agree with TRBD2. The CDR3 is 16 amino acids. Per the germline V gene, CDR1 is SGHNT and CDR2 is YYREEE (reference sequence). Here the CDR3 DNA reads TGTGCCGGCAGCTTGTCACGCGGGGGATCCTACAATGAGCAGTTCTTC. Translating it yields CAGSLSRGGSYNEQFF.

This clonotype was detected only a few times. The chain is built from TRBV7-3 and TRBJ1-6; D remains ambiguous. V was trimmed by 0 bases and J by 4 bases, leaving 7 bases between them. The germline V gene has CDR1 SGHTA and CDR2 FQGTGA. CDR3 length: 15 residues. Here the CDR3 reads CASSLTGPYNSPLHF. The CDR3 DNA is TGTGCCAGCAGCTTAACAGGCCCTTATAATTCACCCCTCCACTTT.

This clonotype appeared many times. The V call is TRBV20-1, the J call TRBJ2-1, with TRBD1 matching over 7 bases. CDR3 length: 15 residues. Germline CDR1 is DFQATT and CDR2 is SNEGSKA (reference sequence). V dropped 4 bases and J dropped 5; count of bases not matched to a gene: 11. The CDR3 is CSATPWDRLHNEQFF. The CDR3 DNA is TGCAGTGCTACCCCCTGGGACAGACTCCACAATGAGCAGTTCTTC.

A remark on this clonotype: This may stem from a read error, because a much larger clone lies one nucleotide away. J is TRBJ1-1 and V is TRBV15; a possible D gene is TRBD1 (5 bases). Germline CDR1 reads LNHNV; CDR2 reads YYDKDF (reference sequence). V lost 4 bases and J lost 4, with 13 bases in between. The CDR3 length is 14 residues. CDR3 coding DNA: TGTGCCACCAGCACCGCCCAGGGTTCCACTGAAGCTTTCTTT. This encodes CATSTAQGSTEAFF.

This chain uses TRBV5-1 with TRBJ1-1; perhaps TRBD1 as D (5 bases). The CDR3 contains 13 residues. CDR1 and CDR2 (germline): SGHRS, YFSETQ. The V gene lost 4 bases and the J gene lost 6 bases, with 13 bases spanning the gap. The CDR3 DNA reads as TGCGCCAGCAGCCAAGGGGTTCTTGCTGAAGCTTTCTTT. It specifies CASSQGVLAEAFF.

V gene TRBV28 combines with J gene TRBJ1-5; 9 bases are shared with TRBD1. The CDR3 covers 17 residues. Trimming removed 5 bases from V and 1 base from J; junction bases left unmatched: 9. Germline V gene data show CDR1 as MDHEN and CDR2 as SYDVKM. The CDR3 DNA reads as TGTGCCAGCAGTGTCGGGACAGGGACATGGAGCAATCAGCCCCAGCATTTT. Translated: CASSVGTGTWSNQPQHF.